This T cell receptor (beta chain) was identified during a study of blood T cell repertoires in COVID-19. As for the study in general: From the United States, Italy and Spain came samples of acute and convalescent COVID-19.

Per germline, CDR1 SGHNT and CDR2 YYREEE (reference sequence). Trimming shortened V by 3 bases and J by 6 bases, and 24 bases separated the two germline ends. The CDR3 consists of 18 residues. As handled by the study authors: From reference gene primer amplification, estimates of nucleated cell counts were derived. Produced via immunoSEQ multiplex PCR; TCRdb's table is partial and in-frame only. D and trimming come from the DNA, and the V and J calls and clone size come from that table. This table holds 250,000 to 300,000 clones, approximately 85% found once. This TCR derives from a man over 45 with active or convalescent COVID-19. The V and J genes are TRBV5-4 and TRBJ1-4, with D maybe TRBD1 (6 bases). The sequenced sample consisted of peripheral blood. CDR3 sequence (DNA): TGTGCCAGCAGCTGGGCCGGGGCCAGGGGAAGGTCCGATGAAAAACTGTTTTTT. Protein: CASSWAGARGRSDEKLFF.